What follows are 3 T cell receptor beta chains derived from one specimen sequenced in a study of graft-versus-host responses after intestinal transplantation. Clones were read by immunoSEQ multiplex PCR, and TCRdb kept only the in-frame ones, dropping some. In the table there are roughly 96,000 clones, around 90% of which are singletons. These TCRs' antigens remain unknown. Here the sequenced sample was unstimulated CD8+ T cells sorted from spleen or lymph node cells, taken before intestinal transplant. These receptors all come from a human donor who received an intestinal transplant.

The chain carries TRBV30 and TRBJ2-1, with 7 bases matching TRBD1. This CDR3 contains 15 residues. The germline gives CDR1 GTSNPN, CDR2 SVGIG (reference sequence). The V segment lost 4 bases and the J segment 3 bases; nucleotides outside the gene matches: 9. Here the CDR3 DNA reads TGTGCCTGGATCCCGAGGGGGCTTGGCTACAATGAGCAGTTCTTC. Translating gives CAWIPRGLGYNEQFF.

The chain carries TRBV7-9 and TRBJ2-1; D remains unclear. CDR1 is SEHNR, CDR2 FQNEAQ, per germline (reference sequence). The V gene lost 1 base and the J gene lost 0 bases, with 10 bases spanning the gap. The CDR3 is 16 residues long. In nucleotides, the CDR3 is TGTGCCAGCAGCTTAGGTACGCTAAGCTCCTACAATGAGCAGTTCTTC. Encoded protein: CASSLGTLSSYNEQFF.

The chain couples TRBV7-9 to TRBJ2-3; D unresolved. V gave up 8 bases and J gave up 4 bases, with 13 bases separating them. There are 13 residues in the CDR3. CDR1 and CDR2 (germline): SEHNR, FQNEAQ (reference sequence). Written as DNA, the CDR3 is TGTGCCAGCCCGTCCGCCCCGGCAGATACGCAGTATTTT. The encoded protein is CASPSAPADTQYF.